A selection of T cell receptor beta chains follows, all from one sample in a study of PD-L1 blockade in urothelial cancer. Some clones are missing from TCRdb's copy, which holds only in-frame ones; the method was immunoSEQ multiplex PCR. The sample lists approximately 70,000 clones, roughly 91% occurring once. The specimen was PBMCs, collected around atezolizumab (anti-PD-L1) treatment. The receptors come from a man aged 55 to 70 with urothelial cancer. CDR3s include the opening cysteine and the closing phenylalanine or tryptophan. The D gene is left open where the match is weak. For some rows the clone size is stated as once, few or many, or as a class when expanded; others skip it.

J gene: TRBJ2-3; D gene: TRBD2; V gene: TRBV4-2; clone size: .; CDR3 protein: CASTLTSGGDTQYF; CDR3 DNA: TGTGCCAGCACTCTGACTAGCGGGGGAGATACGCAGTATTTT
J gene: TRBJ2-5; D gene: TRBD1; V gene: TRBV10-3; clone size: .; CDR3 protein: CAISDDREETQYF; CDR3 DNA: TGTGCCATCAGTGACGACAGGGAAGAGACCCAGTACTTC
J gene: TRBJ2-7; D gene: TRBD1; V gene: TRBV6-6; clone size: .; CDR3 protein: CASSFGQGFYEQYF; CDR3 DNA: TGTGCCAGCAGTTTTGGACAGGGATTCTACGAGCAGTACTTC
J gene: TRBJ1-1; D gene: .; V gene: TRBV5-1; clone size: .; CDR3 protein: CASSLSDNTEAFF; CDR3 DNA: TGCGCCAGCAGCTTGTCAGATAACACTGAAGCTTTCTTT
J gene: TRBJ2-1; D gene: .; V gene: TRBV5-4; clone size: .; CDR3 protein: CASSLGGRGLSLYNEQFF; CDR3 DNA: TGTGCCAGCAGCTTGGGAGGTAGAGGTCTCTCTCTGTACAATGAGCAGTTCTTC
J gene: TRBJ2-7; D gene: .; V gene: TRBV2; clone size: .; CDR3 protein: CASGFSYEQYF; CDR3 DNA: TGTGCCAGTGGCTTCTCCTACGAGCAGTACTTC
J gene: TRBJ2-7; D gene: TRBD1; V gene: TRBV6-5; clone size: .; CDR3 protein: CASSYSAGGSYEQYF; CDR3 DNA: TGTGCCAGCAGTTACTCAGCAGGGGGCTCCTACGAGCAGTACTTC
J gene: TRBJ1-4; D gene: TRBD1; V gene: TRBV18; clone size: .; CDR3 protein: CASSFIGTGDEKLFF; CDR3 DNA: TGTGCCAGCTCCTTCATCGGGACAGGGGACGAAAAACTGTTTTTT
J gene: TRBJ1-1; D gene: .; V gene: TRBV19; clone size: .; CDR3 protein: CASSIQQRRGVNTEAFF; CDR3 DNA: TGTGCCAGTAGTATACAACAGCGGAGGGGCGTGAACACTGAAGCTTTCTTT
J gene: TRBJ1-2; D gene: .; V gene: TRBV7-8; clone size: .; CDR3 protein: CASSLTRGAGTPSYGYTF; CDR3 DNA: TGTGCCAGCAGCTTAACACGTGGCGCCGGGACACCTTCCTATGGCTACACCTTC
J gene: TRBJ2-7; D gene: TRBD1; V gene: TRBV4-3; clone size: once; CDR3 protein: CASSLLSGTGFYEQYF; CDR3 DNA: TGCGCCAGCAGCCTCCTTTCAGGGACAGGGTTCTACGAGCAGTACTTC
J gene: TRBJ1-2; D gene: TRBD1; V gene: TRBV9; clone size: once; CDR3 protein: CASSVGPGTGVYGYTF; CDR3 DNA: TGTGCCAGCAGCGTGGGACCCGGGACAGGGGTCTATGGCTACACCTTC
J gene: TRBJ1-4; D gene: .; V gene: TRBV9; clone size: once; CDR3 protein: CASSVGQVASTNEKLFF; CDR3 DNA: TGTGCCAGCAGCGTAGGCCAGGTCGCTTCAACTAATGAAAAACTGTTTTTT
J gene: TRBJ2-2; D gene: .; V gene: TRBV5-4; clone size: .; CDR3 protein: CASSLRGRAGELFF; CDR3 DNA: TGTGCCAGCAGCCTCAGGGGTCGGGCCGGGGAGCTGTTTTTT
J gene: TRBJ2-5; D gene: .; V gene: TRBV11-3; clone size: .; CDR3 protein: CASSLGRGLPQETQYF; CDR3 DNA: TGTGCCAGCAGCTTAGGGAGGGGGCTCCCCCAAGAGACCCAGTACTTC
J gene: TRBJ1-2; D gene: TRBD1; V gene: TRBV7-9; clone size: .; CDR3 protein: CASSPDRGLGGGYTF; CDR3 DNA: TGTGCCAGCAGCCCCGACAGGGGGCTAGGGGGTGGCTACACCTTC
J gene: TRBJ2-2; D gene: TRBD2; V gene: TRBV28; clone size: .; CDR3 protein: CASSLSRQRGTGELFF; CDR3 DNA: TGTGCCAGCAGTTTATCCCGCCAGCGGGGCACCGGGGAGCTGTTTTTT
J gene: TRBJ2-5; D gene: .; V gene: TRBV5-4; clone size: .; CDR3 protein: CASSTQQGAGGETQYF; CDR3 DNA: TGTGCCAGCAGCACCCAACAGGGGGCGGGGGGAGAGACCCAGTACTTC
J gene: TRBJ1-2; D gene: .; V gene: TRBV5-1; clone size: few; CDR3 protein: CASSLAPGRGNGYTF; CDR3 DNA: TGCGCCAGCAGCTTGGCACCCGGGAGGGGTAATGGCTACACCTTC
J gene: TRBJ1-1; D gene: .; V gene: TRBV5-1; clone size: .; CDR3 protein: CASSFDRLNTEAFF; CDR3 DNA: TGCGCCAGCAGCTTTGATCGGTTGAACACTGAAGCTTTCTTT
J gene: TRBJ2-7; D gene: .; V gene: TRBV6-1; clone size: .; CDR3 protein: CASSEASWGTRQYF; CDR3 DNA: TGTGCCAGCAGTGAGGCTAGCTGGGGGACTCGGCAGTACTTC
J gene: TRBJ2-5; D gene: TRBD1; V gene: TRBV30; clone size: .; CDR3 protein: CAWGDRATQETQYF; CDR3 DNA: TGTGCCTGGGGGGACAGGGCGACTCAAGAGACCCAGTACTTC
J gene: TRBJ2-7; D gene: TRBD2; V gene: TRBV5-6; clone size: once; CDR3 protein: CASSPGTSGSWYEQYF; CDR3 DNA: TGTGCCAGCAGCCCGGGGACTAGCGGGAGTTGGTACGAGCAGTACTTC
J gene: TRBJ1-3; D gene: .; V gene: TRBV9; clone size: .; CDR3 protein: CASSAPGRASGNTIYF; CDR3 DNA: TGTGCCAGCAGCGCCCCGGGGAGAGCCTCTGGAAACACCATATATTTT
J gene: TRBJ1-1; D gene: .; V gene: TRBV28; clone size: .; CDR3 protein: CASSRDGGEAFF; CDR3 DNA: TGTGCCAGCAGTCGTGATGGCGGTGAAGCTTTCTTT
J gene: TRBJ2-1; D gene: .; V gene: TRBV5-1; clone size: .; CDR3 protein: CASSPTSGNEQFF; CDR3 DNA: TGCGCCAGCAGCCCAACCTCGGGCAATGAGCAGTTCTTC
J gene: TRBJ1-3; D gene: .; V gene: TRBV5-1; clone size: .; CDR3 protein: CASSPEDFSSGNTIYF; CDR3 DNA: TGCGCCAGCAGCCCGGAGGACTTCAGCTCTGGAAACACCATATATTTT
J gene: TRBJ1-5; D gene: .; V gene: TRBV5-4; clone size: .; CDR3 protein: CASSLGGVAANQPQHF; CDR3 DNA: TGTGCCAGCAGCTTGGGGGGGGTAGCCGCAAATCAGCCCCAGCATTTT
J gene: TRBJ2-4; D gene: TRBD2; V gene: TRBV7-8; clone size: .; CDR3 protein: CASSLVAGNIQYF; CDR3 DNA: TGTGCCAGCAGCTTAGTAGCGGGAAACATTCAGTACTTC
J gene: TRBJ1-2; D gene: .; V gene: TRBV7-2; clone size: once; CDR3 protein: CASSSAMGANYGYTF; CDR3 DNA: TGTGCCAGCAGCTCCGCAATGGGCGCGAACTATGGCTACACCTTC
J gene: TRBJ2-1; D gene: TRBD2; V gene: TRBV7-6; clone size: .; CDR3 protein: CASSLGTSGFNEQFF; CDR3 DNA: TGTGCCAGCAGCTTAGGGACTAGCGGGTTCAATGAGCAGTTCTTC
J gene: TRBJ2-7; D gene: TRBD1; V gene: TRBV5-1; clone size: .; CDR3 protein: CASTPGQGPTYEQYF; CDR3 DNA: TGCGCCAGCACCCCGGGACAGGGGCCGACCTACGAGCAGTACTTC
J gene: TRBJ2-7; D gene: .; V gene: TRBV5-1; clone size: few; CDR3 protein: CASSPGRGGLEQYF; CDR3 DNA: TGCGCCAGCAGCCCGGGGAGGGGGGGACTGGAGCAGTACTTC
J gene: TRBJ2-5; D gene: .; V gene: TRBV4-3; clone size: .; CDR3 protein: CASSQEGTAQETQYF; CDR3 DNA: TGCGCCAGCAGCCAAGAAGGGACTGCCCAAGAGACCCAGTACTTC
J gene: TRBJ2-7; D gene: .; V gene: TRBV19; clone size: .; CDR3 protein: CASSIRDTTYEQYF; CDR3 DNA: TGTGCCAGTAGTATCCGGGACACCACCTACGAGCAGTACTTC
J gene: TRBJ2-7; D gene: TRBD1; V gene: TRBV6-4; clone size: .; CDR3 protein: CASSEFPRDSTYEQYF; CDR3 DNA: TGTGCCAGCAGTGAATTTCCCCGGGACAGCACCTACGAGCAGTACTTC
J gene: TRBJ2-5; D gene: .; V gene: TRBV10-3; clone size: .; CDR3 protein: CAISEPGRGGRETQYF; CDR3 DNA: TGTGCCATCAGTGAGCCGGGGAGGGGGGGCCGAGAGACCCAGTACTTC
J gene: TRBJ1-2; D gene: TRBD1; V gene: TRBV27; clone size: .; CDR3 protein: CASSLRGQGAGYGYTF; CDR3 DNA: TGTGCCAGCAGTTTACGCGGACAGGGAGCGGGCTATGGCTACACCTTC
J gene: TRBJ1-1; D gene: .; V gene: TRBV18; clone size: .; CDR3 protein: CASSPNTGMNTEAFF; CDR3 DNA: TGTGCCAGCTCACCGAATACAGGGATGAACACTGAAGCTTTCTTT
J gene: TRBJ1-2; D gene: .; V gene: TRBV10-3; clone size: .; CDR3 protein: CAISESRENYYGYTF; CDR3 DNA: TGTGCCATCAGTGAGTCGCGAGAAAACTACTATGGCTACACCTTC